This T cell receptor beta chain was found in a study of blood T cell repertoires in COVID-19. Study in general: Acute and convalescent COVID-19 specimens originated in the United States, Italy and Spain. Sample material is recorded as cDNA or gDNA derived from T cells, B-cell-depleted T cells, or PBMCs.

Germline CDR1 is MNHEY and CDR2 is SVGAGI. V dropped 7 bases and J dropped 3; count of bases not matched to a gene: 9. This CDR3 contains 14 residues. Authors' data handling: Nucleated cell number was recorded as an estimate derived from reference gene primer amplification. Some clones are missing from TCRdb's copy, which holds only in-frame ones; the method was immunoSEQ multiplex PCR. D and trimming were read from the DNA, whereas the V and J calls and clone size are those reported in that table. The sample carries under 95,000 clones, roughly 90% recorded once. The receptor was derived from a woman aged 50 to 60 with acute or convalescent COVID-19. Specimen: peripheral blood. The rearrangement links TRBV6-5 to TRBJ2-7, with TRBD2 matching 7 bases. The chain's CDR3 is CASNRARGDYEQYF. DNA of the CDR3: TGTGCCAGCAATCGGGCACGGGGGGACTACGAGCAGTACTTC.